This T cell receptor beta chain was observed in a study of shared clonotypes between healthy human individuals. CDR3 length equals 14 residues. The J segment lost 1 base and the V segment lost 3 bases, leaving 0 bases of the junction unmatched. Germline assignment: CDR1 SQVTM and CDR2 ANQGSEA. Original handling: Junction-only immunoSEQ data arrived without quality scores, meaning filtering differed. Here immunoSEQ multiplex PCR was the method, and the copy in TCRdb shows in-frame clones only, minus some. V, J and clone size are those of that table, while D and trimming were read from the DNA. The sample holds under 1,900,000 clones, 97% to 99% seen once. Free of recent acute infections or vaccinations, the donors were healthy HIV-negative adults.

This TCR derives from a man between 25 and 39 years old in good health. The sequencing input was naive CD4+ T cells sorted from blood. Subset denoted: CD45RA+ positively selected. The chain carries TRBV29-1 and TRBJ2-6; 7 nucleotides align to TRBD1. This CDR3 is CSVDRGSGANVLTF. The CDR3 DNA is TGCAGCGTTGACAGGGGGTCTGGGGCCAACGTCCTGACTTTC.